One and the same sample provided the 18 T cell receptor beta chains below, sequenced in a study of shared clonotypes between healthy human individuals. Method: immunoSEQ multiplex PCR; TCRdb's copy keeps in-frame clones and lacks some. The table shows about 2.1 million clones, with just under 95% occurring only once. Naive CD8 cells lacked CD45RO, underwent positive selection for CCR7 and left out terminally differentiated effector memory CD45RA+ cells. The source material was naive CD8+ T cells from PBMCs. Source of these receptors: a young man in good health. Some clones in this sample may be carry-over from other donors' samples.

The chain couples TRBV4-1 to TRBJ2-7; 10 nucleotides line up with TRBD2. Trimming cost V 1 base and J 5 bases; bases outside gene matches: 8. CDR3 length: 16 residues. The germline gives CDR1 MGHRA, CDR2 YSYEKL. CDR3 DNA sequence: TGCGCCAGCAGCCAAGGGATAGCGGGAGGACTCGACGAGCAGTACTTC. Amino acids: CASSQGIAGGLDEQYF.

J is TRBJ1-5 and V is TRBV5-6; D may be TRBD1 (5 bases). CDR3 length: 15 amino acids. Germline V CDR1 and CDR2: SGHDT, YYEEEE. V lost 1 base, J lost 4 bases, and 12 bases lay in between. The CDR3 is CASSLMAGKNQPQHF. The CDR3, as DNA: TGTGCCAGCAGCTTGATGGCAGGGAAAAATCAGCCCCAGCATTTT.

This chain links TRBV4-2 with TRBJ2-1; 10 bases fit TRBD2. V lost 3 bases to trimming and J lost 6 bases; unmatched junction nucleotides: 5. The CDR3 sequence is 15 residues long. Germline-derived CDR1 and CDR2 are LGHNA and YNFKEQ. The CDR3 nucleotides are TGTGCCAGCAGCCACCAGCGGGAGGGCCTCAATGAGCAGTTCTTC. This translates into CASSHQREGLNEQFF.

The chain couples TRBV6-5 to TRBJ1-5; D remains ambiguous. The V end lost 6 bases, the J end lost 2 bases, and 11 bases lay between the germline ends. Per the germline V gene, CDR1 is MNHEY and CDR2 is SVGAGI. The CDR3 sequence is 14 residues long. The CDR3 protein is CASSGGYGNQPQHF. As DNA, the CDR3 is TGTGCCAGCAGCGGAGGTTACGGCAATCAGCCCCAGCATTTT.

The V gene is TRBV15, the J gene TRBJ2-7, with D hard to call. Germline CDR1 is LNHNV and CDR2 is YYDKDF (reference sequence). Between the trimmed V and J ends, which lost 5 bases and 0 bases, there was a span of 11 bases. There are 14 residues in the CDR3. As DNA, the CDR3 is TGTGCCACCAGCTTTAGTCCTAGCTCCTACGAGCAGTACTTC. It is translated as CATSFSPSSYEQYF.

The CDR3 DNA is TGTGCCAGCAGCGTAGTAGGACTAGCGGGAGTGGCGGAGACCCAGTACTTC. This translates into CASSVVGLAGVAETQYF. This sequence joins TRBV9 and TRBJ2-5; 13 nucleotides line up with TRBD2. V gave up 0 bases and J gave up 5 bases; unmatched junction bases: 7. In germline, CDR1 is SGDLS, CDR2 YYNGEE. The CDR3 length is 17 residues.

This chain joins TRBV28 and TRBJ1-5; tentative D call: TRBD1 (6 bases). V lost 8 bases, J lost 7 bases, and 21 bases lay in between. The length of the CDR3 is 15 residues. Germline V gives CDR1 MDHEN, CDR2 SYDVKM. The CDR3 loop reads CASAALTGLIQPQHF. The CDR3 DNA reads as TGTGCCAGCGCCGCCCTCACAGGGTTAATCCAGCCCCAGCATTTT.

J is TRBJ1-1 and V is TRBV6-5; a weak D match, TRBD1 (5 bases). Trimming left V 5 bases short and J 0 bases short, with 13 bases between. Germline V lookup: CDR1 MNHEY, CDR2 SVGAGI. The CDR3 spans 15 residues. The CDR3 nucleotides read TGTGCCAGCAGTAAGGGACGGGTAATGAACACTGAAGCTTTCTTT. Translation: CASSKGRVMNTEAFF.

The rearrangement uses TRBV27 and TRBJ2-1, with 8 bases aligning to TRBD2. V lost 7 bases to trimming and J lost 2 bases; unmatched junction nucleotides: 7. The CDR3 loop spans 15 amino acids. The germline V gene has CDR1 MNHEY and CDR2 SMNVEV (reference sequence). Here the CDR3 DNA reads TGTGCCAGCACTGTGGCGGGGGGACCCTACAATGAGCAGTTCTTC. Translating gives CASTVAGGPYNEQFF.

The J gene is TRBJ2-6, the V gene TRBV9, with D tentatively TRBD1 (6 bases). The CDR3 is 12 amino acids. Per germline, CDR1 SGDLS and CDR2 YYNGEE. Trimming left V 3 bases short and J 16 bases short, with 14 bases between. The CDR3 nucleotides read TGTGCCAGCAGCGATGCCACAGGGCAACTGACTTTC. Residues: CASSDATGQLTF.

This chain links TRBV28 with TRBJ1-1; 7 bases map to TRBD1. Germline CDR1 and CDR2: MDHEN and SYDVKM. J gave up 10 bases and V 5 bases, and 7 bases lay outside the gene matches. The length of the CDR3 is 12 residues. The CDR3 coding sequence is TGTGCCAGCAGTCAGAACAGGGGTGTAGCTTTCTTT. Translation gives CASSQNRGVAFF.

This rearrangement joins TRBV29-1 to TRBJ1-2; weak D call: TRBD1 (6 bases). The germline V gene has CDR1 SQVTM and CDR2 ANQGSEA. Trimming removed 4 bases from V and 0 bases from J, with 15 bases in between. The CDR3 is 15 amino acids. DNA for the CDR3: TGCAGCGTTGCAGGGGCCAGTTACCCTAACTATGGCTACACCTTC. This translates into CSVAGASYPNYGYTF.

The genes are TRBV7-9 and TRBJ2-7, with D hard to call. There are 13 residues in the CDR3. The germline gives CDR1 SEHNR, CDR2 FQNEAQ (reference sequence). The V end was cut by 6 bases, the J end by 4 bases, with 13 bases between. This CDR3 reads CASSPGPFYEQYF. As DNA, the CDR3 is TGTGCCAGCAGTCCGGGTCCCTTTTACGAGCAGTACTTC.

The V and J genes are TRBV27 and TRBJ2-5; TRBD2 agrees at 14 bases. This CDR3 spans 17 amino acids. The V and J ends lost 3 bases and 5 bases, in that order; junction bases with no gene match: 8. Germline V CDR1 and CDR2: MNHEY, SMNVEV (reference sequence). CDR3: CASSFYGTSGSPETQYF. The CDR3, as DNA: TGTGCCAGCAGTTTTTACGGGACTAGCGGGAGTCCGGAGACCCAGTACTTC.

This chain links TRBV15 with TRBJ2-3; D may match TRBD1 or TRBD2 (5 bases each). The V end was cut by 1 base, the J end by 0 bases, with 8 bases between. In germline, CDR1 is LNHNV, CDR2 YYDKDF (reference sequence). CDR3 length: 15 amino acids. For the CDR3, the DNA is TGTGCCACCAGCAGAGCCTGGGACAGCACAGATACGCAGTATTTT. Protein product: CATSRAWDSTDTQYF.

Notes on this clone: Distinct nucleotide sequences in the sample also encode this CDR3. The V gene is TRBV27, the J gene TRBJ1-1; D not certain. Germline V gene sequence: CDR1 MNHEY, CDR2 SMNVEV (reference sequence). Trimming pared 0 bases from V and 5 bases from J, leaving 7 bases between. The length of the CDR3 is 13 residues. The CDR3 DNA is TGTGCCAGCAGTTTATCCCGGGGAACTGAAGCTTTCTTT. It yields the protein CASSLSRGTEAFF.

The rearrangement links TRBV10-3 to TRBJ2-3; 8 positions agree with TRBD1. V trimming: 6 bases; J trimming: 1 base; junction bases outside the gene matches: 6. The CDR3 has 15 amino acids. Germline-derived CDR1 and CDR2 are ENHRY and SYGVKD. CDR3 nucleotide sequence: TGTGCCATCAGAGACAGGGGTCTGGGCACAGATACGCAGTATTTT. It specifies CAIRDRGLGTDTQYF.

The chain links TRBV7-9 to TRBJ2-1; D gene ambiguous. Germline CDR1 reads SEHNR; CDR2 reads FQNEAQ (reference sequence). The CDR3 has 17 amino acids. The V and J ends lost 5 bases and 8 bases respectively, with 25 bases between them. The CDR3 loop is CASSGSVSGDWTDEQFF. As DNA, the CDR3 is TGTGCCAGCAGCGGGTCGGTTAGTGGAGATTGGACCGATGAGCAGTTCTTC.